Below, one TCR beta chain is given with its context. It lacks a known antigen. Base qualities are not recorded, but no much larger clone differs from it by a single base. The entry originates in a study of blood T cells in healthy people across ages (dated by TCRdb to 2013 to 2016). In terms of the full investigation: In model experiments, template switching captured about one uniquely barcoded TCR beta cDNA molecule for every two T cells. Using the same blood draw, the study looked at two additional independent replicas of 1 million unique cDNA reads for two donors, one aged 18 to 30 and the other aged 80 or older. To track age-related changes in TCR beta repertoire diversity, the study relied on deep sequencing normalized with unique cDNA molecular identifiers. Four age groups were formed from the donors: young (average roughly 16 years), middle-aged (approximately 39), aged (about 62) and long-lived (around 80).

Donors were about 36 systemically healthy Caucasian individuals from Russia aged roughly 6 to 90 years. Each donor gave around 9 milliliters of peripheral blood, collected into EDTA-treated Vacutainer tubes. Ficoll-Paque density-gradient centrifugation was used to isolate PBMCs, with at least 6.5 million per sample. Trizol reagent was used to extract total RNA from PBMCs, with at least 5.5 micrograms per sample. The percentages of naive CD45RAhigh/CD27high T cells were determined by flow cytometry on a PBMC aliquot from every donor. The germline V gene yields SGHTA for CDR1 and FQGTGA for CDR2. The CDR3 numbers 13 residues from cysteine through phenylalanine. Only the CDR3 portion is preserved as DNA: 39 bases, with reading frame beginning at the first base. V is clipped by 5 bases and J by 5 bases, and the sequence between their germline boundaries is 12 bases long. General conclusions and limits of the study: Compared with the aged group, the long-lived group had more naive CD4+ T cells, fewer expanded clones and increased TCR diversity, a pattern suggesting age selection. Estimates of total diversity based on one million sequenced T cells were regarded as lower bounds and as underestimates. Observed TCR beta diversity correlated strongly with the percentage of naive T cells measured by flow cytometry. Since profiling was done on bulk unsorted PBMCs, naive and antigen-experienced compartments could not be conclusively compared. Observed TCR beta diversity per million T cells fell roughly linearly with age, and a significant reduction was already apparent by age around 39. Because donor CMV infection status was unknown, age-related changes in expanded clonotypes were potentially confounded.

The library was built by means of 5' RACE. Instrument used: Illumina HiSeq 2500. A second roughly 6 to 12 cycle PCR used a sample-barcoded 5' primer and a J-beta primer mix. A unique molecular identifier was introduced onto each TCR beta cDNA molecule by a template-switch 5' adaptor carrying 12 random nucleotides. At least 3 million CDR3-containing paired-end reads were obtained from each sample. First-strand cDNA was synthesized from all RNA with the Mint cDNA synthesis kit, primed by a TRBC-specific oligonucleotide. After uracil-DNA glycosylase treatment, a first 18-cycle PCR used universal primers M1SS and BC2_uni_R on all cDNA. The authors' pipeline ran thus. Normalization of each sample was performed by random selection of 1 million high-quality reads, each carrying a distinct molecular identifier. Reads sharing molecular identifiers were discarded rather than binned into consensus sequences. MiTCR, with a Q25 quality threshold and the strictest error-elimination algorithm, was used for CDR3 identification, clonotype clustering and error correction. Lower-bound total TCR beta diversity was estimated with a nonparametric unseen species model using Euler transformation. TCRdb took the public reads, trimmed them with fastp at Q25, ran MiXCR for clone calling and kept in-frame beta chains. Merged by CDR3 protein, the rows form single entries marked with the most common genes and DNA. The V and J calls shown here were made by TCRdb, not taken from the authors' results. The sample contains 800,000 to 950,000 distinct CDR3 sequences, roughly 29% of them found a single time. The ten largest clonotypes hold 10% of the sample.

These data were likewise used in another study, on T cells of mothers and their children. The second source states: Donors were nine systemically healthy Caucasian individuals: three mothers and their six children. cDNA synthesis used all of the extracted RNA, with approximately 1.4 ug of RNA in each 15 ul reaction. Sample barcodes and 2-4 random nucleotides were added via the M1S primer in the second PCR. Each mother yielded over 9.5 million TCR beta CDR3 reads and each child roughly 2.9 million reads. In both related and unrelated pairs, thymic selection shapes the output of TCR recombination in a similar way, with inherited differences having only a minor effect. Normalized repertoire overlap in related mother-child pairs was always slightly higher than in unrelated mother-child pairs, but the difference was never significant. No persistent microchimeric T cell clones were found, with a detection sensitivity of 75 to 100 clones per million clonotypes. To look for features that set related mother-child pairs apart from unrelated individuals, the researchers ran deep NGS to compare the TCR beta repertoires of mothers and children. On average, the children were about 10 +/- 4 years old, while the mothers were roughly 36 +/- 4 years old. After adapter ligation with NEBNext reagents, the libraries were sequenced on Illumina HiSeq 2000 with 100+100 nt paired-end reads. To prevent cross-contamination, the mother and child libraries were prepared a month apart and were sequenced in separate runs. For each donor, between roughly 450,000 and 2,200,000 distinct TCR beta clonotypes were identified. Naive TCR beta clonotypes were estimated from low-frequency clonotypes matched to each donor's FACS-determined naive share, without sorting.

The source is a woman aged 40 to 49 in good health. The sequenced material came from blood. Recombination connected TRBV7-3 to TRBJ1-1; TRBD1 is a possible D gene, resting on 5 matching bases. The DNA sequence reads TGTGCCAGCAGCGTGGGACTTGGGACTGAAGCTTTCTTT. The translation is CASSVGLGTEAFF.